The rows below give T cell receptor beta chains drawn from one sample of a study of OX40 agonist ivuxolimab in advanced cancers. The data were produced by immunoSEQ multiplex PCR, yet TCRdb's version contains in-frame clones alone and is incomplete. The table has over 50,000 clones, around 86% seen once. Sequencing was performed on CD4+ or CD8+ T cells sorted from blood, taken in a trial of the OX40 agonist ivuxolimab. These receptors were taken from an adult with an advanced solid tumor such as melanoma, head and neck, liver or kidney cancer. Each CDR3 is given with its conserved first and last residue. A D gene is named only where the DNA matches it firmly. Rows may omit the clone size; those that give it use once, few, many or a size class.

>TRBJ2-5|-|-|TRBV15
CATSREGNKRGTQYF
TGTGCCACCAGCAGAGAAGGAAACAAACGAGGGACCCAGTACTTC
>TRBJ2-3|-|TRBD2|TRBV5-1
CASSFLAGSTDTQYF
TGCGCCAGCAGCTTTTTAGCGGGTAGCACAGATACGCAGTATTTT
>TRBJ2-2|once|TRBD2|TRBV27
CASRSIRSLAGEARTGELFF
TGTGCCAGCAGATCCATCCGTAGTCTAGCGGGAGAGGCGAGGACCGGGGAGCTGTTTTTT
>TRBJ1-5|-|-|TRBV28
CASWTQGHQPQHF
TGTGCCAGTTGGACGCAGGGGCATCAGCCCCAGCATTTT
>TRBJ1-5|-|-|TRBV2
CASGPLGSQPQHF
TGTGCCAGCGGACCCTTGGGCTCTCAGCCCCAGCATTTT
>TRBJ2-1|-|-|TRBV9
CASSVRGTGSPFF
TGTGCCAGCAGCGTGAGGGGAACAGGTTCTCCGTTCTTC
>TRBJ1-2|-|TRBD1|TRBV6-6
CASSYSWDRGGYTF
TGTGCCAGCAGTTACTCTTGGGACAGGGGAGGGTACACCTTC
>TRBJ2-5|-|-|TRBV9
CASSSSGAGETQYF
TGTGCCAGCAGCTCGTCAGGGGCTGGAGAGACCCAGTACTTC
>TRBJ1-2|few|TRBD1|TRBV11-2
CASSLSSGTGSNYGYTF
TGTGCCAGCAGCTTATCATCCGGGACAGGGTCTAACTATGGCTACACCTTC
>TRBJ2-3|once|TRBD2|TRBV9
CASSASSSGRADTQYF
TGTGCCAGCAGCGCCTCATCTAGCGGGAGGGCAGATACGCAGTATTTT
>TRBJ2-3|-|-|TRBV28
CASDGSPPGKDTQYF
TGTGCCAGCGATGGTAGCCCCCCAGGGAAAGATACGCAGTATTTT
>TRBJ2-5|-|TRBD1|TRBV11-2
CASRLVGGREQETQYF
TGTGCCAGCAGACTAGTAGGGGGCAGGGAGCAAGAGACCCAGTACTTC
>TRBJ1-4|-|TRBD1|TRBV14
CASSQGQGLGKLFF
TGTGCCAGCAGCCAAGGACAGGGTTTAGGAAAACTGTTTTTT
>TRBJ2-5|-|-|TRBV6-6
CASGPAETQYF
TGTGCCAGCGGGCCCGCGGAGACCCAGTACTTC
>TRBJ2-1|-|TRBD2|TRBV5-6
CASSVGTSWGFF
TGTGCCAGCAGCGTGGGGACTAGCTGGGGGTTCTTC
>TRBJ2-3|-|TRBD1|TRBV19
CASGPKTGPRTDTQYF
TGTGCCAGTGGTCCGAAGACAGGGCCTCGCACAGATACGCAGTATTTT
>TRBJ2-7|-|-|TRBV6-1
CASSELGVNYEQYF
TGTGCCAGCAGTGAACTCGGGGTGAACTACGAGCAGTACTTC
>TRBJ2-3|-|TRBD2|TRBV7-7
CASSSGLAGSTDTQYF
TGTGCTAGCAGCTCCGGACTAGCGGGGAGCACAGATACGCAGTATTTT
>TRBJ1-3|-|-|TRBV4-2
CASSQEIGGTTIYF
TGTGCCAGCAGCCAAGAGATAGGGGGTACCACCATATATTTT
>TRBJ2-7|-|TRBD2|TRBV6-6
CASSPPGSGRAREQYF
TGTGCCAGCAGTCCCCCAGGAAGCGGGAGGGCCAGGGAGCAGTACTTC
>TRBJ2-7|-|TRBD1|TRBV28
CASSPADRSSYEQYF
TGTGCCAGCAGTCCCGCGGACAGGAGCTCCTACGAGCAGTACTTC
>TRBJ1-4|-|-|TRBV5-8
CASSLTRRRGEKLFF
TGTGCCAGCAGCCTCACTCGGCGTAGGGGTGAAAAACTGTTTTTT
>TRBJ1-2|few|-|TRBV9
CASSAATSGGYTF
TGTGCCAGCAGCGCCGCGACTTCTGGCGGCTACACCTTC
>TRBJ1-5|-|-|TRBV21-1
CASNLQGGNQPQHF
TGTGCCAGCAACCTACAGGGGGGGAATCAGCCCCAGCATTTT
>TRBJ2-1|few|TRBD2|TRBV2
CASSKTSGRIDEQFF
TGTGCCAGCAGTAAAACTAGCGGGAGAATCGATGAGCAGTTCTTC
>TRBJ2-3|-|-|TRBV15
CATSRVARPTDTQYF
TGTGCCACCAGCAGAGTGGCGAGACCAACAGATACGCAGTATTTT
>TRBJ1-6|-|-|TRBV21-1
CASSKDGTGDSPLHF
TGTGCCAGCAGCAAAGACGGGACAGGGGATTCACCCCTCCACTTT
>TRBJ1-2|-|TRBD1|TRBV10-3
CAISETWDRYTF
TGTGCCATCAGTGAAACCTGGGACAGATATACCTTC
>TRBJ2-2|-|-|TRBV19
CASSIRAVRDTGELFF
TGTGCCAGTAGTATAAGGGCAGTTCGGGACACCGGGGAGCTGTTTTTT
>TRBJ2-2|-|-|TRBV30
CAWSVSGYTGELFF
TGTGCCTGGAGTGTATCGGGATACACCGGGGAGCTGTTTTTT
>TRBJ2-4|-|-|TRBV7-3
CASSPHLALAKNIQYF
TGTGCCAGCAGCCCTCATTTAGCCCTAGCCAAAAACATTCAGTACTTC
>TRBJ1-4|once|-|TRBV10-3
CATSGEREKLFF
TGTGCCACCTCAGGGGAGCGGGAAAAACTGTTTTTT
>TRBJ1-2|few|-|TRBV10-1
CASSGVSGTPIF
TGCGCCAGCAGTGGGGTTTCCGGGACGCCGATATTC
>TRBJ2-3|once|-|TRBV6-1
CASSEVGGLSTDTQYF
TGTGCCAGCAGTGAAGTGGGCGGCTTAAGCACAGATACGCAGTATTTT
>TRBJ2-1|-|TRBD1|TRBV27
CASSPRGGHGRNEQFF
TGTGCCAGCAGTCCTCGAGGGGGCCACGGGCGAAATGAGCAGTTCTTC
>TRBJ1-5|-|TRBD1|TRBV6-5
CASRPTGGGNQPQHF
TGTGCCAGCAGGCCGACAGGGGGCGGCAATCAGCCCCAGCATTTT
>TRBJ1-2|-|-|TRBV7-2
CASSLEVVAYGYTF
TGTGCCAGCAGCTTAGAGGTGGTCGCCTATGGCTACACCTTC
>TRBJ2-3|once|-|TRBV2
CASSEGLISTDTQYF
TGTGCCAGCAGTGAAGGACTGATAAGCACAGATACGCAGTATTTT
>TRBJ2-7|-|-|TRBV11-2
CASSSSEGYEQYF
TGTGCCAGCAGCTCATCCGAGGGGTACGAGCAGTACTTC
>TRBJ1-3|-|-|TRBV28
CASREGVGSSGNTIYF
TGTGCCAGCCGAGAGGGGGTGGGGTCCTCTGGAAACACCATATATTTT
>TRBJ1-2|-|TRBD1|TRBV6-5
CASRRDRGNYGYTF
TGTGCCAGCAGACGGGACAGGGGGAACTATGGCTACACCTTC
>TRBJ2-2|-|-|TRBV28
CASSLAGNTGELFF
TGTGCCAGCAGTTTAGCGGGAAACACCGGGGAGCTGTTTTTT
>TRBJ1-5|few|TRBD1|TRBV10-3
CAISESGGTGGNQPQHF
TGTGCCATCAGTGAGTCGGGGGGGACAGGGGGTAATCAGCCCCAGCATTTT
>TRBJ2-3|-|-|TRBV10-3
CAISESRRSSTDTQYF
TGTGCCATCAGTGAGTCGAGACGTTCTAGCACAGATACGCAGTATTTT
>TRBJ2-7|-|TRBD1|TRBV10-3
CAITPGQGLYEQYF
TGTGCCATCACCCCGGGACAGGGCCTCTACGAGCAGTACTTC
>TRBJ1-6|few|-|TRBV6-1
CASSTRGPYNSPLHF
TGTGCCAGCAGTACCCGGGGGCCCTATAATTCACCCCTCCACTTT